This TCR beta chain was documented in a study of vaccination effects on CD4 cells after COVID-19. Across the whole study: Post-vaccine draws lagged the second dose by a median of 72 days.

Trimming took 3 bases from V and 1 from J, leaving 19 bases between them. Germline V gene data show CDR1 as SGDLS and CDR2 as YYNGEE. This CDR3 contains 17 residues. In regard to this clone: The antigen remains unidentified.

Using immunoSEQ multiplex PCR, the repertoire was profiled, and TCRdb retains in-frame clones only, with some absent. Here the sample spans some 16,000 clones, roughly 76% being singletons. The ViraFEST assay expanded antigen-specific CD4+ T cells with viral peptide pools before sequencing. Once cultured for about 9 days, the cells underwent separation to obtain CD4+ T cells. Participants each got two BNT162b2 or mRNA-1273 vaccine doses. This receptor was obtained from a human donor who received a COVID-19 vaccine. The J gene is TRBJ1-2, the V gene TRBV9, with D possibly matching TRBD1 (5 bases). This material consisted of CD4+ T cells from PBMCs cultured with HCoV-NL63 spike peptides, taken after COVID-19 vaccination. The CDR3 DNA reads TGTGCCAGCAGCGCCACAGGAAGCACACGAATTAACTATGGCTACACCTTC. Amino acids: CASSATGSTRINYGYTF.